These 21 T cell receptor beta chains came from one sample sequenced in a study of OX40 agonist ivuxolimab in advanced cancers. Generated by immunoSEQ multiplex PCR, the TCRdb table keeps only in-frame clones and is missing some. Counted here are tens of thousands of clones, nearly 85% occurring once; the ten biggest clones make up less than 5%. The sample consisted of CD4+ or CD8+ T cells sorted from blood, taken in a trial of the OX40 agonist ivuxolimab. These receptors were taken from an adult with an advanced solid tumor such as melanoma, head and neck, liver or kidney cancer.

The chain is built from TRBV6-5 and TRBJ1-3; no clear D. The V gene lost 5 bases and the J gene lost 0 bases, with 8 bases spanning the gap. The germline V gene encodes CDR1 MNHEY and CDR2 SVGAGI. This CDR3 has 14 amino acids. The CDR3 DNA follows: TGTGCCAGCAGTCGAGAGACCTCTGGAAACACCATATATTTT. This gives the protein CASSRETSGNTIYF.

The CDR3 loop is CASSLGVSYTGELFF. The CDR3 DNA reads as TGTGCCAGCAGCTTAGGGGTCAGTTATACCGGGGAGCTGTTTTTT. The V and J genes are TRBV7-2 and TRBJ2-2; D is unclear. The ends were cut back, 1 base at V and 5 bases at J, with 11 bases in the middle. The CDR3 runs 15 residues. CDR1 and CDR2 (germline): SGHTA, FQGNSA.

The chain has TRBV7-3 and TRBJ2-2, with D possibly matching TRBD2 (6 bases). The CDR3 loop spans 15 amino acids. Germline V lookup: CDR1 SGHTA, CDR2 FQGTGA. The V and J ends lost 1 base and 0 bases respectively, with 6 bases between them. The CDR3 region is CASSLSGANTGELFF. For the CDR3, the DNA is TGTGCCAGCAGCTTAAGCGGGGCGAACACCGGGGAGCTGTTTTTT.

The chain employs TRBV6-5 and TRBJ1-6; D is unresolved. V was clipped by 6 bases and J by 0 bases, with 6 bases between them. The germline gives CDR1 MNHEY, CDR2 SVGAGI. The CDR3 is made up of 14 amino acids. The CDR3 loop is CASRLLSYNSPLHF. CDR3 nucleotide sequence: TGTGCCAGCAGACTGCTCTCCTATAATTCACCCCTCCACTTT.

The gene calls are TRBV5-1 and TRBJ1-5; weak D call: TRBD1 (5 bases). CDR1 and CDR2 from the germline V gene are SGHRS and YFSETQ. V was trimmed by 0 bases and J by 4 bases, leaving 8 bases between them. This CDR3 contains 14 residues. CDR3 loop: CASSLGGGNQPQHF. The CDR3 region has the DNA TGCGCCAGCAGCTTGGGGGGCGGGAATCAGCCCCAGCATTTT.

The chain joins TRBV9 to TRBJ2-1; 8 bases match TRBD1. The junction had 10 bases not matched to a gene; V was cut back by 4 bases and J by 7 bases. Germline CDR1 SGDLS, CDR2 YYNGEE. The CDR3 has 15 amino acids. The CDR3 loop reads CASSTQGQGGNEQFF. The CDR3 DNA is TGTGCCAGCAGCACTCAAGGACAGGGCGGAAATGAGCAGTTCTTC. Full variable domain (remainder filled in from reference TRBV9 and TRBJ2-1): DSGVTQTPKHLITATGQRVTLRCSPRSGDLSVYWYQQSLDQGLQFLIQYYNGEERAKGNILERFSAQQFPDLHSELNLSSLELGDSALYFCASSTQGQGGNEQFFGPGTRLTVL.

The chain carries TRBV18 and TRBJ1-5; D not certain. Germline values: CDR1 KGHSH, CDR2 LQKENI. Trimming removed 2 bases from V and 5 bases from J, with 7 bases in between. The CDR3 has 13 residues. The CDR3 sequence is CASSPGSDQPQHF. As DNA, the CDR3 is TGTGCCAGCTCACCAGGGTCTGATCAGCCCCAGCATTTT.

The CDR3 loop reads CASSVSVAGLMNTEAFF. The CDR3 region has the DNA TGTGCCAGCAGCGTATCGGTAGCGGGTCTAATGAACACTGAAGCTTTCTTT. V is TRBV9 and J is TRBJ1-1, with D unresolved. Trimming shortened V by 1 base and J by 0 bases, and 16 bases separated the two germline ends. The germline V gene encodes CDR1 SGDLS and CDR2 YYNGEE. This CDR3 has 17 residues.

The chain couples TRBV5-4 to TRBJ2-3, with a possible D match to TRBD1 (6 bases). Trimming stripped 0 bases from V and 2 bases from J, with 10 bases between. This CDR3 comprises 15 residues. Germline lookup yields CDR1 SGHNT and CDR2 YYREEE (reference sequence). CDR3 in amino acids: CASSLGNRDTDTQYF. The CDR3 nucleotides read TGTGCCAGCAGCTTGGGGAACAGGGACACAGATACGCAGTATTTT.

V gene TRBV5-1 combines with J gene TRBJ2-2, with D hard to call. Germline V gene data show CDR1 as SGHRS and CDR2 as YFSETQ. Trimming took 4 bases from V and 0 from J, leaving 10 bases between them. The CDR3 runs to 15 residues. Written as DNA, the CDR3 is TGCGCCAGCAGCCCCATCCGGGCGAACACCGGGGAGCTGTTTTTT. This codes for CASSPIRANTGELFF.

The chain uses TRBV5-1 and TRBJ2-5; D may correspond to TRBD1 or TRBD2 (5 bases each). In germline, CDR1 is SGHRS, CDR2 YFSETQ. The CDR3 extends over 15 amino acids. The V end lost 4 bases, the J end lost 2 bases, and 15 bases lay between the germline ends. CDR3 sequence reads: CASSPSGTVQETQYF. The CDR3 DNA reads TGCGCCAGCAGCCCATCCGGGACGGTACAAGAGACCCAGTACTTC.

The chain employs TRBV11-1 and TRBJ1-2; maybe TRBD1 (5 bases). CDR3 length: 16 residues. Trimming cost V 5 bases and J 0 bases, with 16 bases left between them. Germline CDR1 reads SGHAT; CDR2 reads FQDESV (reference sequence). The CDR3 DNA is TGTGCCAGCAGCCTAGGGAAGACAGCCTCTAACTATGGCTACACCTTC. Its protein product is CASSLGKTASNYGYTF.

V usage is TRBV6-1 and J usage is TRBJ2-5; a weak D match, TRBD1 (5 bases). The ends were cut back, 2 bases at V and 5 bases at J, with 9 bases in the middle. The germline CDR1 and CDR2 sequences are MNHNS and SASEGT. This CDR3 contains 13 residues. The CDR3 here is CASSEQGYETQYF. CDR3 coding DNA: TGTGCCAGCAGTGAACAGGGTTACGAGACCCAGTACTTC.

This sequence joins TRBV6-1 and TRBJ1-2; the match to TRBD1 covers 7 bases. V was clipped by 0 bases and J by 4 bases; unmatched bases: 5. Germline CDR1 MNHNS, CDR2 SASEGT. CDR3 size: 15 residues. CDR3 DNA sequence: TGTGCCAGCAGTGAAGCGTGGGCAGGGGGCTATGGCTACACCTTC. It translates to CASSEAWAGGYGYTF.

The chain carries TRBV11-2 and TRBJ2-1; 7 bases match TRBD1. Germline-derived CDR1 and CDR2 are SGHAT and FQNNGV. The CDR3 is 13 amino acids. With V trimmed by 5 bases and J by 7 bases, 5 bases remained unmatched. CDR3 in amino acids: CASSRTGLNEQFF. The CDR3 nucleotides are TGTGCCAGCAGCCGGACAGGTTTGAATGAGCAGTTCTTC.

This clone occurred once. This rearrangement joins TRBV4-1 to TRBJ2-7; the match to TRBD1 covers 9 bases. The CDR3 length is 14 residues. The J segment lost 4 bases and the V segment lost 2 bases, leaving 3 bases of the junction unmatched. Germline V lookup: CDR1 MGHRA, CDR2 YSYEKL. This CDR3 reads CASSQTGGLYEQYF. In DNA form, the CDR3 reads TGCGCCAGCAGCCAAACAGGGGGCCTTTACGAGCAGTACTTC.

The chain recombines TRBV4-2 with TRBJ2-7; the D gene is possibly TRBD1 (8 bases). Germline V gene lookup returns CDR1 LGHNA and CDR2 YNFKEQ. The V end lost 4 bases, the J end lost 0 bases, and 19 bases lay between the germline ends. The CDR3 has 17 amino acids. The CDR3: CASSPGGRQGPSYEQYF. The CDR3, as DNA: TGTGCCAGCAGCCCGGGGGGCCGACAGGGGCCCTCCTACGAGCAGTACTTC.

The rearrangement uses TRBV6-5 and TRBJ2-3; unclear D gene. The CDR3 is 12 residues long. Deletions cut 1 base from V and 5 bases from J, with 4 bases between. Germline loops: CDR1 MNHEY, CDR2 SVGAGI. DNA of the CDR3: TGTGCCAGCAGTTACTGGGGAGATACGCAGTATTTT. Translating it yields CASSYWGDTQYF.

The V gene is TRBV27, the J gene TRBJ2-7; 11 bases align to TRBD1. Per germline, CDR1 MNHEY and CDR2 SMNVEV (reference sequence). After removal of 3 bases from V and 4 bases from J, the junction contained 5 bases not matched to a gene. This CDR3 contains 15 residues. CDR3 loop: CASSLGTGGLYEQYF. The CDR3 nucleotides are TGTGCCAGCAGTTTGGGGACAGGGGGATTGTACGAGCAGTACTTC.

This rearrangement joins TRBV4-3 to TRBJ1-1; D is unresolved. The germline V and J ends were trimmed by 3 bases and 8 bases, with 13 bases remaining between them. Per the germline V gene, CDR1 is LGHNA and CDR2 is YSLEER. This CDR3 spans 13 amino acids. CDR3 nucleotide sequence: TGCGCCAGCAGCCAGGGGTCCGATCGAGAAGCTTTCTTT. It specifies CASSQGSDREAFF.

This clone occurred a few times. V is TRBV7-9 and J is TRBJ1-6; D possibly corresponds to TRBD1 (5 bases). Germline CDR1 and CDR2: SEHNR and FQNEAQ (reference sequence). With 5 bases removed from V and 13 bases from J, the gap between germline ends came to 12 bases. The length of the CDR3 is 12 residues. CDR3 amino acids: CASSAQGPPLHF. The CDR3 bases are TGTGCCAGCAGCGCGCAGGGTCCGCCCCTCCACTTT.